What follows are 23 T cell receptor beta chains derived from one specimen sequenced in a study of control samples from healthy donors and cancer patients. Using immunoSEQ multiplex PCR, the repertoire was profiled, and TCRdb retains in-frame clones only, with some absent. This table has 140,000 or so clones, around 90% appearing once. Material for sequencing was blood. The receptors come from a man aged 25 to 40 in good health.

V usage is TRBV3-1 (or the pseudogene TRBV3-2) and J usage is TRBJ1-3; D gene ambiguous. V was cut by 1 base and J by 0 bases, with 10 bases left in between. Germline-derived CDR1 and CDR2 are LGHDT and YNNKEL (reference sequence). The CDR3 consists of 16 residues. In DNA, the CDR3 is TGTGCCAGCAGCCAAGGACACAGAAGCTCTGGAAACACCATATATTTT. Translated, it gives CASSQGHRSSGNTIYF.

CDR3 sequence: CASSLISGGYNEQFF. The CDR3 DNA reads TGTGCCAGCAGCCTAATTAGCGGGGGCTACAATGAGCAGTTCTTC. The rearrangement joins TRBV7-6 to TRBJ2-1, with TRBD2 identical over 9 bases. J was trimmed by 3 bases and V by 5 bases; bases with no gene match: 5. CDR1 SGHVS and CDR2 FNYEAQ come from the germline V gene. This CDR3 has 15 residues. The entire variable domain, with the rest obtained from reference TRBV7-6 and TRBJ2-1, is as follows: GAGVSQSPRYKVTKRGQDVALRCDPISGHVSLYWYRQALGQGPEFLTYFNYEAQQDKSGLPNDRFSAERPEGSISTLTIQRTEQRDSAMYRCASSLISGGYNEQFFGPGTRLTVL.

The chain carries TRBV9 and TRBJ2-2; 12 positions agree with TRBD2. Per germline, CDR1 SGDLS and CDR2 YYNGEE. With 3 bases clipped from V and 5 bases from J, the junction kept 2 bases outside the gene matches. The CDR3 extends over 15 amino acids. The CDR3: CASSATSGRTGELFF. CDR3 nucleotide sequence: TGTGCCAGCAGCGCGACTAGCGGGAGAACCGGGGAGCTGTTTTTT.

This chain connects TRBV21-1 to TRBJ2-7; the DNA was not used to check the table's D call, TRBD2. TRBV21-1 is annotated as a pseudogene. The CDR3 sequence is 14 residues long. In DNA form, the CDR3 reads TGTGCCAGAGCCTCACTAGCCTTCTCCTACGAGCAGTACTTC. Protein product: CARASLAFSYEQYF.

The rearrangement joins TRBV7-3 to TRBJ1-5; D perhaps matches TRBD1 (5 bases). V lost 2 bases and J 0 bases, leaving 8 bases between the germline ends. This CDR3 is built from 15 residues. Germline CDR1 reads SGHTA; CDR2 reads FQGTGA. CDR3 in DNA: TGTGCCAGCAGCTTATGGGGGGATAGCAATCAGCCCCAGCATTTT. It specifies CASSLWGDSNQPQHF.

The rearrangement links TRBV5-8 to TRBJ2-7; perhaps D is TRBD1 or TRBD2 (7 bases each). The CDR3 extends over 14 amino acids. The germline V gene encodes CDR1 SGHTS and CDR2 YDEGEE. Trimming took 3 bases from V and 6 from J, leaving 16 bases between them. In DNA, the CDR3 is TGTGCCAGCAGCTCCAGGGGGAGGGCCGGCGAGCAGTACTTC. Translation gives CASSSRGRAGEQYF.

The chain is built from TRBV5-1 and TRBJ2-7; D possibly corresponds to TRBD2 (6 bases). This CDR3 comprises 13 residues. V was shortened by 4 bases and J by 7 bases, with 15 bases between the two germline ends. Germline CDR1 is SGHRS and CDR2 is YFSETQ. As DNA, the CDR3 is TGCGCCAGCAGCCCCCCCGGGAGTGGTGAGCAGTACTTC. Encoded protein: CASSPPGSGEQYF.

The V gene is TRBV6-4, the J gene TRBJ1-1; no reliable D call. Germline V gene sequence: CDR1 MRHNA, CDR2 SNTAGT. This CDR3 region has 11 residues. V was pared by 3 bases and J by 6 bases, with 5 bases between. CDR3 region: CASSDGSEAFF. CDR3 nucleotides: TGTGCCAGCAGTGATGGGTCTGAAGCTTTCTTT.

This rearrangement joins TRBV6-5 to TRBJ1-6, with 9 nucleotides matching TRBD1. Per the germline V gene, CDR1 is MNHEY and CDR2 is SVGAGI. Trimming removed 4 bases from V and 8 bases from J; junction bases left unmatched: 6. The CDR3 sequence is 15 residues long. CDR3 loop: CASSSGDREYSPLHF. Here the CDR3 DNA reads TGTGCCAGCAGTTCCGGGGACAGGGAGTATTCACCCCTCCACTTT.

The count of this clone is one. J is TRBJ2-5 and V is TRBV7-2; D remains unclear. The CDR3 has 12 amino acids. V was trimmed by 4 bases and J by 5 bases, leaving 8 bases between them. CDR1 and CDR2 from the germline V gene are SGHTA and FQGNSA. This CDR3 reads CASSSIRETQYF. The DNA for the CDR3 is TGTGCCAGCAGCTCGATCAGGGAGACCCAGTACTTC.

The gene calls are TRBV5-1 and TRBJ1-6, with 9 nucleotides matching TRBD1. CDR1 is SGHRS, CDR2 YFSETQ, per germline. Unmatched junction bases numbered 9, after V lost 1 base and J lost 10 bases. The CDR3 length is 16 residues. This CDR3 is CASSLLEQGASSPLHF. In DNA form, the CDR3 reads TGCGCCAGCAGCTTGTTGGAACAGGGGGCCAGCTCACCCCTCCACTTT.

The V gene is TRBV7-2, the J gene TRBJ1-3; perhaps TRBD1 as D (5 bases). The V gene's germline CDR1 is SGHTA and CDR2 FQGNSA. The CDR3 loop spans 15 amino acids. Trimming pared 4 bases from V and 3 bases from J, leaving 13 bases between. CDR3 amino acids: CASSYTGTLGNTIYF. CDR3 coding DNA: TGTGCCAGCAGCTACACTGGGACTCTTGGAAACACCATATATTTT.

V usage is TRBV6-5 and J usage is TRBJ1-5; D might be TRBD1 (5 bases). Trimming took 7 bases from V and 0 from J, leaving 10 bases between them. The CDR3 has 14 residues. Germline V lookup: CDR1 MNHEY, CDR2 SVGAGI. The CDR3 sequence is CASTTGYSNQPQHF. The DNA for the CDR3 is TGTGCCAGCACAACAGGTTATAGCAATCAGCCCCAGCATTTT.

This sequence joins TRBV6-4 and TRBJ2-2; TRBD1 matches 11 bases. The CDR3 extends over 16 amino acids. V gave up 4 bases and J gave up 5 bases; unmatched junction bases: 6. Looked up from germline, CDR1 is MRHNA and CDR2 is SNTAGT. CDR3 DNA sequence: TGTGCCAGCAGTGCTGGGGACAGGGGGGAGACCGGGGAGCTGTTTTTT. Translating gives CASSAGDRGETGELFF.

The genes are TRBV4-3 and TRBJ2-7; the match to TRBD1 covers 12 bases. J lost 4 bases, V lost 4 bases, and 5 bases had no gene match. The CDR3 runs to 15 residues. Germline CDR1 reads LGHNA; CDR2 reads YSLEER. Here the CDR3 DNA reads TGCGCCAGCAGCCCGGGACAGGGGGCTGGGTACGAGCAGTACTTC. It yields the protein CASSPGQGAGYEQYF.

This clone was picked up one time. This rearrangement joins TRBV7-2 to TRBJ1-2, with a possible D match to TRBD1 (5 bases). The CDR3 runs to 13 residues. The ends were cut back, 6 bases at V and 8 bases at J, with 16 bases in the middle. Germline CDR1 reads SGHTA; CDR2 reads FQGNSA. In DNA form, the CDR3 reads TGTGCCAGCAGGGGTCAGGGTTTGGAGGGCTACACCTTC. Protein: CASRGQGLEGYTF.

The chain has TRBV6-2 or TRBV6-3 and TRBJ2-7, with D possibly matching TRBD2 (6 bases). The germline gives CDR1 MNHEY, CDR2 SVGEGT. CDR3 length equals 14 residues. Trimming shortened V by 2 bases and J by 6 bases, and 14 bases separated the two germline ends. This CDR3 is CASSYSGLVGEQYF. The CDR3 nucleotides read TGTGCCAGCAGTTACAGCGGGCTAGTCGGCGAGCAGTACTTC.

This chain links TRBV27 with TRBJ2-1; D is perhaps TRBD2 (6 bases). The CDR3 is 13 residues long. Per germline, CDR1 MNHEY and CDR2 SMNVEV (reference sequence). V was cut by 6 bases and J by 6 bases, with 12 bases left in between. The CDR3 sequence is CASSLARGNEQFF. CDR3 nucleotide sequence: TGTGCCAGCAGCCTAGCGAGGGGCAATGAGCAGTTCTTC.

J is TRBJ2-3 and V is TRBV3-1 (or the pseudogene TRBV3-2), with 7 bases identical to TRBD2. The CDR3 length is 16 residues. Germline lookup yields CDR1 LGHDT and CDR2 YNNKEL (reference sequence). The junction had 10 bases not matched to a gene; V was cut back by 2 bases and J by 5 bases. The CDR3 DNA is TGTGCCAGCAGCCAATTCGGGGAGGGCCAGGGAGATACGCAGTATTTT. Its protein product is CASSQFGEGQGDTQYF.

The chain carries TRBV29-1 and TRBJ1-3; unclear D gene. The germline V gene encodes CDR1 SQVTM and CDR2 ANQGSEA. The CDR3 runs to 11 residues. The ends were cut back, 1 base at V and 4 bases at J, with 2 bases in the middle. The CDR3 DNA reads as TGCAGCGTTGAAGTGGGAAACACCATATATTTT. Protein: CSVEVGNTIYF.

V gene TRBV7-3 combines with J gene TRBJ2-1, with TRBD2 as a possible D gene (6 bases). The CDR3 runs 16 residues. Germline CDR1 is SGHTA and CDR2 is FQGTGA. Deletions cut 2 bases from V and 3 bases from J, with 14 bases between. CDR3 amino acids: CASSLYGGTYYNEQFF. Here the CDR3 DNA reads TGTGCCAGCAGCTTATATGGAGGGACTTACTACAATGAGCAGTTCTTC.

The CDR3 DNA follows: TGTGCCAGCAGCTGGGCGGGGCTGAACAATGAGCAGTTCTTC. Amino acid sequence: CASSWAGLNNEQFF. The rearrangement links TRBV11-3 to TRBJ2-1; D may be TRBD2 (6 bases). The CDR3 is made up of 14 amino acids. Germline assignment: CDR1 SGHNT and CDR2 YENEEA. Deletions cut 4 bases from V and 5 bases from J, with 12 bases between.

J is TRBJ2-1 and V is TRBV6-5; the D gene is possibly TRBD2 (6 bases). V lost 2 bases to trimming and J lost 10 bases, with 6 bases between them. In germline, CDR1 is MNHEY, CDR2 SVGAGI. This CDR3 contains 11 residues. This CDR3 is CASSYAGEQFF. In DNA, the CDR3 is TGTGCCAGCAGTTACGCGGGGGAGCAGTTCTTC.